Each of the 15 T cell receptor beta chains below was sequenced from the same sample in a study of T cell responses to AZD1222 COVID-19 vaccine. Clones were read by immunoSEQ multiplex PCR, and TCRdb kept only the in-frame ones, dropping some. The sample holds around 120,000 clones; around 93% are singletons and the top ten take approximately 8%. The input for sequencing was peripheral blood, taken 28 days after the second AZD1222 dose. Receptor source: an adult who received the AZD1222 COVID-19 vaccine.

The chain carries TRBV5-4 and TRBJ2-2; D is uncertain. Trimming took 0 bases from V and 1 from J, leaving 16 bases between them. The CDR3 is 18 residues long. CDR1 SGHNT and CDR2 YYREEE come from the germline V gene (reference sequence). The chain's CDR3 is CASSLDMSRGGNTGELFF. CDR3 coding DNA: TGTGCCAGCAGCTTGGACATGAGCAGAGGTGGGAACACCGGGGAGCTGTTTTTT.

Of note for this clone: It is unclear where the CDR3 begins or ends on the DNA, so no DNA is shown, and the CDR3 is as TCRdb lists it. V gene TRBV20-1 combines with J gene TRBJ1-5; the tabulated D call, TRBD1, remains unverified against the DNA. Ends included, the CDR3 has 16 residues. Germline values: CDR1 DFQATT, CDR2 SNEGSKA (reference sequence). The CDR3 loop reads CSASVPRTASNQPQHF.

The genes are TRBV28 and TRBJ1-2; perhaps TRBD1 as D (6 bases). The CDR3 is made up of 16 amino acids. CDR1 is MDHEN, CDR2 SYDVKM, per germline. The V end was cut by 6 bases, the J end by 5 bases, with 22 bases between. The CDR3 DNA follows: TGTGCCAGCAGGAGGGGGGGCTCTGAGGGATCATATGGCTACACCTTC. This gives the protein CASRRGGSEGSYGYTF.

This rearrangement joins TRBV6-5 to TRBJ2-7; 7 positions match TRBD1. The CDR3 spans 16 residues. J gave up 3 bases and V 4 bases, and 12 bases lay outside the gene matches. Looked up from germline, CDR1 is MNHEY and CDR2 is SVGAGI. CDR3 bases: TGTGCCAGCAGTTCCCGTCTTTGGACAGGTGACTACGAGCAGTACTTC. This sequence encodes CASSSRLWTGDYEQYF.

Here the CDR3 DNA reads TGTGCCAGCAGCCGGGGACCAAATAACTATGGCTACACCTTC. As protein: CASSRGPNNYGYTF. The chain has TRBV3-1 (or the pseudogene TRBV3-2) and TRBJ1-2; a weak D match, TRBD1 (5 bases). The CDR3 has 14 amino acids. Germline V gene sequence: CDR1 LGHDT, CDR2 YNNKEL (reference sequence). Trimming left V 4 bases short and J 1 base short, with 10 bases between.

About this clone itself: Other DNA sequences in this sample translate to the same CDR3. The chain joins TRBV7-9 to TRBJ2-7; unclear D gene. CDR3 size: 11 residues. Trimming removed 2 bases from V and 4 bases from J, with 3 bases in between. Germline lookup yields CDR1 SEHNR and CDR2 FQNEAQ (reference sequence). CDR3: CASSLTYEQYF. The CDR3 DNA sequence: TGTGCCAGCAGCTTAACGTACGAGCAGTACTTC.

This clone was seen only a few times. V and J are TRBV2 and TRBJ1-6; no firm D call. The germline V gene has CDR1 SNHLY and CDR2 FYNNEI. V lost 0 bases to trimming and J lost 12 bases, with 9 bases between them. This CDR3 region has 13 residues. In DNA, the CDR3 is TGTGCCAGCAGTGAAGCTCTTCGTCTACCCCTCCACTTT. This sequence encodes CASSEALRLPLHF.

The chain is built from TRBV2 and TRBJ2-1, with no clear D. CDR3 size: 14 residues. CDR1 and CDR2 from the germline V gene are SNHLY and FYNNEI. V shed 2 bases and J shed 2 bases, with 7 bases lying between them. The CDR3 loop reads CASSEQRPYNEQFF. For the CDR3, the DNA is TGTGCCAGCAGTGAACAGAGACCCTACAATGAGCAGTTCTTC. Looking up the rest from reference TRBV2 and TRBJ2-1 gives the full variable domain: EPEVTQTPSHQVTQMGQEVILRCVPISNHLYFYWYRQILGQKVEFLVSFYNNEISEKSEIFDDQFSVERPDGSNFTLKIRSTKLEDSAMYFCASSEQRPYNEQFFGPGTRLTVL.

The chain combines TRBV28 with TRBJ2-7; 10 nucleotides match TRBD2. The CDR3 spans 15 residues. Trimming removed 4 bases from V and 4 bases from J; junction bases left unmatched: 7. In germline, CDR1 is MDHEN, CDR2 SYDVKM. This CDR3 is CASSSWTSGAYEQYF. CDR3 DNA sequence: TGTGCCAGCAGTTCCTGGACTAGCGGTGCGTACGAGCAGTACTTC.

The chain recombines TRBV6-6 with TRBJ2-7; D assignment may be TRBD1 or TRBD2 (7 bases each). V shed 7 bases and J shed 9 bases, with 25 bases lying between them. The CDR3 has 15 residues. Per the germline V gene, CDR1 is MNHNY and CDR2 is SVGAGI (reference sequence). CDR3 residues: CASNPRAGEGAGQYF. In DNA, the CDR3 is TGTGCCAGCAACCCGAGGGCTGGGGAGGGGGCAGGGCAGTACTTC.

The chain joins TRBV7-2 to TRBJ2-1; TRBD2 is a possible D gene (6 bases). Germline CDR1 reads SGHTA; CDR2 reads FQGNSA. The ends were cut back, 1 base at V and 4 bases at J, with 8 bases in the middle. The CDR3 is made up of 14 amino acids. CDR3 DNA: TGTGCCAGCAGCTTAGATGCGGGGTACAATGAGCAGTTCTTC. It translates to CASSLDAGYNEQFF.

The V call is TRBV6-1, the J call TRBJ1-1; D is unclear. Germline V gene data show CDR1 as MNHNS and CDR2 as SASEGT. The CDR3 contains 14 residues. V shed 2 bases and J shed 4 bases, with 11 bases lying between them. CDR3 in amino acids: CASSETGSGTEAFF. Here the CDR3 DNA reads TGTGCCAGCAGTGAAACGGGATCGGGCACTGAAGCTTTCTTT.

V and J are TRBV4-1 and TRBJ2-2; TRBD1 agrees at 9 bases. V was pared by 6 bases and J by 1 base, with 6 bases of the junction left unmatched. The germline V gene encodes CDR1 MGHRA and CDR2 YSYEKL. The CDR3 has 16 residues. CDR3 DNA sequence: TGCGCCAGCAGATCCCCGGGACAGGGGAACACCGGGGAGCTGTTTTTT. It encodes CASRSPGQGNTGELFF.

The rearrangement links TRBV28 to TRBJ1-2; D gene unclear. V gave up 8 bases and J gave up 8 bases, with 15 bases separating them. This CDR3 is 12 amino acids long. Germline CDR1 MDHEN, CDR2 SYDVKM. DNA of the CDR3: TGTGCCAGCTCCGCCCTAGCCCTAGGCTACACCTTC. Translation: CASSALALGYTF.

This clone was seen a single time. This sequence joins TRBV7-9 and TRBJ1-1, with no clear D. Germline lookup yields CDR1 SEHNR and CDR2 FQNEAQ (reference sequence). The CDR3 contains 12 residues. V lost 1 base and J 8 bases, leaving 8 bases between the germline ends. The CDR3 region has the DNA TGTGCCAGCAGCTTAGGAGGTATCGAAGCTTTCTTT. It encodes CASSLGGIEAFF.